The rows below give T cell receptor beta chains drawn from one sample of a study of post-analysis software for immune sequencing data. TCRdb passed the PCR reads through MiXCR, listing each CDR3 protein once. The sample yields 500,000 to 600,000 distinct CDR3 sequences, about 40% seen once. The sequenced material came from blood. The receptors shown here come from a girl between 10 and 17 years old with multiple sclerosis. CDR3s leave out the opening cysteine and the closing phenylalanine or tryptophan. D genes are given only for firm matches.

>TRBV11-2|TRBD1
ASSSRNRGHPYGYT
>TRBV12-3/TRBV12-4|NA
ASSLKGVETQY
>TRBV29-1|NA
SAEAGRDEQF
>TRBV7-7|NA
ASSFSREKADTQY
>TRBV4-1|NA
ASSQDRVGGARNEQF
>TRBV7-2|TRBD2
ASSLWGGNIQY
>TRBV5-1|TRBD2
ASSARLAGISDEQF
>TRBV12-3/TRBV12-4|TRBD1
ASSFVDRGYEQY
>TRBV5-1|TRBD2
ASSLLRTSGTAYEQY
>TRBV12-3/TRBV12-4|TRBD2
ASSFEREVYEQY
>TRBV20-1|TRBD2
SAARTSGDEQF
>TRBV12-3/TRBV12-4|TRBD2
ASSFSSGRDEQY
>TRBV29-1|NA
SVTFPTGVWETQY
>TRBV5-1|NA
ASSLRQFNEQF
>TRBV6-1|NA
ASSEGNTEAF
>TRBV6-1|NA
ASSGSATNGWGTDTQY
>TRBV7-9|NA
ASSSRAGRLFAEAF
>TRBV4-1|NA
ASSLQGHNSPLH
>TRBV2|NA
ASSGTPGPIGYT
>TRBV12-3/TRBV12-4|NA
ASSLKPELGLHTQY
>TRBV12-3/TRBV12-4|NA
ASRRRDGTQY
>TRBV12-3/TRBV12-4|NA
ASSLALTSGANVLT
>TRBV7-2|NA
ASQEQTNTEAF
>TRBV6-5|TRBD1
ASSYRRTGGAEQY
>TRBV7-8|NA
ASSLERDKPYNEQF
>TRBV4-1|NA
ASSPRPGAEPYEQY
>TRBV28|NA
ASSLPGAGTYGYT
>TRBV6-6|NA
ASSPGFSNQPQH
>TRBV10-3|TRBD2
AISGSPSGLSNEQF
>TRBV12-3/TRBV12-4|TRBD1
ASSLGQGDDEQY
>TRBV7-9|NA
ASSPPGGRKLYEQY
>TRBV5-1|TRBD2
ASSLLAGGSLAKNIQY
>TRBV20-1|TRBD1
SARDGDRGRREQY
>TRBV10-3|TRBD1
AISESIRQGDHNEQF
>TRBV10-2|NA
ASSGTTNNERF